The 18 T cell receptor beta chains below all came from one sample that was sequenced in a study of T cells and Merkel cell carcinoma outcomes. The assay was immunoSEQ multiplex PCR, and TCRdb's table has in-frame clones only and misses some. The sample holds about 2,000 clones; 88% are singletons and the top ten take under 8.5%. Material: tumor tissue from Merkel cell carcinoma. The receptor set was obtained from a human donor with Merkel cell carcinoma.

The gene calls are TRBV11-2 and TRBJ2-7; D possibly uses TRBD1 or TRBD2 (5 bases each). The CDR3 spans 15 residues. The germline CDR1 and CDR2 sequences are SGHAT and FQNNGV. Trimming removed 1 base at V and 5 bases at J, with 15 bases between. The DNA for the CDR3 is TGTGCCAGCAGCTTAGCTGGGGGTTTCTTAAACGAGCAGTACTTC. Translation gives CASSLAGGFLNEQYF.

The table lists this clone with a few counts. The chain combines TRBV7-3 with TRBJ2-3, with 11 bases that match TRBD2. Losses at the gene ends were 5 bases for V and 5 bases for J; bases not matched to a gene: 6. This CDR3 region has 15 residues. Germline lookup yields CDR1 SGHTA and CDR2 FQGTGA. CDR3 DNA: TGTGCCAGCAGCCGAATTAGCGGGAGGGAAGATACGCAGTATTTT. This encodes CASSRISGREDTQYF.

The sample holds one count of this clone. CDR3 coding DNA: TGTGCCATCCCCCGATCAGCGGGAGGGGAGAACACCGGGGAGCTGTTTTTT. It encodes CAIPRSAGGENTGELFF. The chain links TRBV10-3 to TRBJ2-2; 10 bases match TRBD2. CDR3 length: 17 residues. Per the germline V gene, CDR1 is ENHRY and CDR2 is SYGVKD. V lost 8 bases to trimming and J lost 1 base; unmatched junction nucleotides: 10.

The J gene is TRBJ2-1, the V gene TRBV6-5; unclear D gene. Germline CDR1 and CDR2: MNHEY and SVGAGI. CDR3 length: 14 amino acids. Trimming cost V 5 bases and J 3 bases, with 11 bases left between them. The CDR3 nucleotides are TGTGCCAGCAGTCCGGCGACCCGCTACAATGAGCAGTTCTTC. Translating gives CASSPATRYNEQFF.

The V gene is TRBV9, the J gene TRBJ2-3, with 11 bases fitting TRBD2. V shed 2 bases and J 3 bases; nucleotides not matched to a gene: 2. Germline-derived CDR1 and CDR2 are SGDLS and YYNGEE. The CDR3 consists of 15 residues. The CDR3 here is CASSVRLAGTDTQYF. The DNA for the CDR3 is TGTGCCAGCAGCGTCCGACTAGCGGGGACAGATACGCAGTATTTT.

CDR3 loop: CASSPARESGTQYF. The DNA for the CDR3 is TGCGCCAGCAGCCCCGCGCGGGAATCCGGGACCCAGTACTTC. V and J are TRBV5-1 and TRBJ2-5; D is perhaps TRBD2 (6 bases). This CDR3 comprises 14 residues. The germline CDR1 and CDR2 sequences are SGHRS and YFSETQ. V gave up 4 bases and J gave up 7 bases, with 17 bases separating them.

The chain carries TRBV5-6 and TRBJ1-2; 7 bases are a match to TRBD1. This CDR3 spans 16 amino acids. The V segment lost 2 bases and the J segment 2 bases; nucleotides outside the gene matches: 9. CDR1 is SGHDT and CDR2 is YYEEEE in the germline V gene. The CDR3 coding sequence is TGTGCCAGCAGCTTACCGACAGGGCTGAAGAACTATGGCTACACCTTC. It encodes CASSLPTGLKNYGYTF.

The chain links TRBV2 to TRBJ2-7, with D possibly being TRBD1 (8 bases). V lost 6 bases to trimming and J lost 3 bases, with 18 bases between them. The CDR3 loop spans 15 amino acids. Per germline, CDR1 SNHLY and CDR2 FYNNEI. The CDR3 nucleotides are TGTGCCAGCAGGGGGAGGGGGACAGGCTTCTACGAGCAGTACTTC. Protein: CASRGRGTGFYEQYF.

This clone was found a few times. The V gene is TRBV14, the J gene TRBJ2-7, with D unclear. Germline CDR1 and CDR2: SGHDN and FVKESK. The CDR3 has 14 amino acids. Trimming removed 4 bases from V and 2 bases from J, with 12 bases in between. Written as DNA, the CDR3 is TGTGCCAGCAGCCCTAGACTCGTGCCCTACGAGCAGTACTTC. Translation gives CASSPRLVPYEQYF.

The rearrangement joins TRBV27 to TRBJ2-3; D might be TRBD1 or TRBD2, each matching 5 bases. V was pared by 2 bases and J by 4 bases, with 7 bases between. The CDR3 spans 13 residues. CDR1 is MNHEY, CDR2 SMNVEV, per germline (reference sequence). CDR3 nucleotides: TGTGCCAGCAGTTTAACGGGACCAGATACGCAGTATTTT. Protein: CASSLTGPDTQYF.

The rearrangement links TRBV7-9 to TRBJ2-5; D is ambiguous. V was pared by 8 bases and J by 5 bases, with 9 bases between. This CDR3 comprises 11 residues. Germline values: CDR1 SEHNR, CDR2 FQNEAQ (reference sequence). CDR3 amino acids: CASEGGETQYF. The CDR3 DNA reads as TGTGCCAGCGAAGGTGGCGAGACCCAGTACTTC.

V gene TRBV27 combines with J gene TRBJ2-4; 7 bases line up with TRBD1. V lost 8 bases and J lost 7; bases outside the gene matches: 14. Per germline, CDR1 MNHEY and CDR2 SMNVEV (reference sequence). There are 15 residues in the CDR3. The CDR3: CASQKIGQDENIQYF. The CDR3 DNA reads TGTGCCAGCCAGAAAATCGGACAGGACGAGAACATTCAGTACTTC.

This clone was counted once. V usage is TRBV30 and J usage is TRBJ1-3; D gene uncertain. Looked up from germline, CDR1 is GTSNPN and CDR2 is SVGIG (reference sequence). The CDR3 loop spans 16 amino acids. V shed 3 bases and J shed 0 bases, with 15 bases lying between them. For the CDR3, the DNA is TGTGCCTGGAGGATGGCAGGACTCAGCTCTGGAAACACCATATATTTT. Amino acid sequence: CAWRMAGLSSGNTIYF.

This clone was observed once. The rearrangement uses TRBV6-6 and TRBJ1-3; D not resolved. The V end was cut by 0 bases, the J end by 2 bases, with 8 bases between. CDR1 MNHNY and CDR2 SVGAGI come from the germline V gene (reference sequence). CDR3 length: 15 amino acids. CDR3 residues: CASSYSRGPGNTIYF. For the CDR3, the DNA is TGTGCCAGCAGTTACTCGAGAGGGCCTGGAAACACCATATATTTT.

The rearrangement uses TRBV13 and TRBJ2-3, with 8 bases aligning to TRBD2. Germline CDR1 PRHDT, CDR2 FYEKMQ (reference sequence). Trimming took 5 bases from V and 1 from J; bases not matched to a gene: 8. CDR3 length: 16 residues. CDR3: CASSARGGEGTDTQYF. Here the CDR3 DNA reads TGTGCCAGCAGCGCCCGGGGGGGCGAGGGCACAGATACGCAGTATTTT.

J is TRBJ2-1 and V is TRBV5-1; 7 nucleotides match TRBD1. This CDR3 is 16 amino acids long. Germline CDR1 is SGHRS and CDR2 is YFSETQ. V was clipped by 0 bases and J by 4 bases; unmatched bases: 7. The CDR3 nucleotides are TGCGCCAGCAGCTTGGCTGGGACAGCGATATACAATGAGCAGTTCTTC. Residues: CASSLAGTAIYNEQFF.

V is TRBV27 and J is TRBJ2-3, with unresolved D. The V gene lost 2 bases and the J gene lost 2 bases, with 8 bases spanning the gap. This CDR3 has 14 amino acids. CDR1 and CDR2 from the germline V gene are MNHEY and SMNVEV (reference sequence). CDR3 sequence reads: CASSLGLTTDTQYF. The CDR3 region has the DNA TGTGCCAGCAGTTTAGGTCTGACCACAGATACGCAGTATTTT.

The V and J genes are TRBV4-1 and TRBJ2-2; D call uncertain. Looked up from germline, CDR1 is MGHRA and CDR2 is YSYEKL. This CDR3 has 13 amino acids. V lost 0 bases and J 5 bases, leaving 4 bases between the germline ends. CDR3 in DNA: TGCGCCAGCAGCCAAGATCCAACCGGGGAGCTGTTTTTT. This encodes CASSQDPTGELFF.